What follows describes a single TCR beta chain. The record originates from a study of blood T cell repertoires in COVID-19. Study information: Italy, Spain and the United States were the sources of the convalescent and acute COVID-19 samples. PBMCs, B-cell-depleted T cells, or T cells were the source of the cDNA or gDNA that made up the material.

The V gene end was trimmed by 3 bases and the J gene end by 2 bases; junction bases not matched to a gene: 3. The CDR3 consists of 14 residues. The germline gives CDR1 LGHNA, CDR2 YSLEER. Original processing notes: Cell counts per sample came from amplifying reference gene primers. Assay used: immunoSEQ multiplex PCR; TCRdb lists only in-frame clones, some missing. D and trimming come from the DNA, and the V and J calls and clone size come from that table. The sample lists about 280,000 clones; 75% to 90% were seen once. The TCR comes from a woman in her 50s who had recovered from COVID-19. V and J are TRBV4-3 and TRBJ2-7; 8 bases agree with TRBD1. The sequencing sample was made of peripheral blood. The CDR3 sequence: CASSQVTGAYEQYF. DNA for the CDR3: TGCGCCAGCAGCCAGGTGACAGGGGCCTACGAGCAGTACTTC.